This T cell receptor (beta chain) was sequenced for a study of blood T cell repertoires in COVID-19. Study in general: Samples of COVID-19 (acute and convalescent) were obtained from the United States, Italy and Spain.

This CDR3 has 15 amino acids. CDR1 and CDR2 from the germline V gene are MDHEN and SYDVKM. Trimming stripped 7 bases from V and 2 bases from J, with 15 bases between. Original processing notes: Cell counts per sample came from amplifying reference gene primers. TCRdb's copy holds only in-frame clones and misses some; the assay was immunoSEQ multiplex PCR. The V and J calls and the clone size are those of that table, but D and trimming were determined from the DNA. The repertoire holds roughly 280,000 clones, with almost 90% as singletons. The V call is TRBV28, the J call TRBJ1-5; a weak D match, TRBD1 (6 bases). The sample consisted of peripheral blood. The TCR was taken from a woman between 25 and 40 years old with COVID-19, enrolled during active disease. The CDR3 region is CASTLRGAGNQPQHF. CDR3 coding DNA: TGTGCCAGCACCCTTCGGGGGGCTGGCAATCAGCCCCAGCATTTT.